This T cell receptor (beta chain) was captured in a study of blood T cells in healthy people across ages. Study-wide background: Researchers report that template switching captured about one barcoded beta molecule per two T cells.

Primed by a sample-barcoded 5' primer and a J-beta primer mix, a second PCR proceeded for about 7 to 11 cycles. Every individual sample yielded 2.5 million or more paired-end reads (each containing CDR3). One entry per CDR3 protein, called by TCRdb with MiXCR from the 5' RACE reads. This table has approximately 1,000,000 distinct CDR3 sequences, 40% to 45% appearing once. Germline V gene lookup returns CDR1 SGHAT and CDR2 FQNNGV. Trimming removed 1 base from V and 3 bases from J, with 10 bases in between. The CDR3 spans 14 residues. Details on this clonotype: Its target is unknown.

Researchers report isolating at least 7 million PBMCs per sample. Regarding the study as a whole: Relative to aged donors, long-lived donors carried more naive CD4+ cells and displayed higher diversity.

Sequenced sample: blood. The source is an older woman in good health. The V and J genes are TRBV11-2 and TRBJ2-7, with D hard to call. The CDR3 protein is CASSLAESFYEQYF. In nucleotides, the CDR3 is TGTGCCAGCAGCTTAGCGGAGTCATTCTACGAGCAGTACTTC. The variable domain in full, with the rest retrieved from reference TRBV11-2 and TRBJ2-7, is EAGVAQSPRYKIIEKRQSVAFWCNPISGHATLYWYQQILGQGPKLLIQFQNNGVVDDSQLPKDRFSAERLKGVDSTLKIQPAKLEDSAVYLCASSLAESFYEQYFGPGTRLTVT.